These T cell receptor beta chains were read from a single sample in a study of follicular helper T cells after annual influenza vaccination. Clones were read by immunoSEQ multiplex PCR, and TCRdb kept only the in-frame ones, dropping some. The sample table includes just over 40 clones. These receptors' antigens are unknown. This sample comprised CXCR5+ CD38+ circulating T follicular helper cells from blood, cultured in vitro and sorted as CD69+ CD200+, obtained 7 days after influenza vaccination. All receptors derive from an adult who received the influenza vaccine. The CDR3 runs from the conserved cysteine through the conserved F or W. Fields, in order: V gene, J gene, CDR3 protein.

>TRBV28|TRBJ1-5
CASWTEYSNQPQHF
>TRBV20-1|TRBJ2-2
CSAPTSGELFF
>TRBV7-9|TRBJ1-6
CASGGESNSPLHF
>TRBV7-9|TRBJ2-6
CASSSPGTGALSGANVLTF
>TRBV11-2|TRBJ1-1
CASRKGAGGAFF
>TRBV9|TRBJ2-3
CASSVALSVTDTQYF
>TRBV10-1|TRBJ2-7
CASRRDRESYEQYF
>TRBV16|TRBJ2-3
CASSPLMGTSGFTDTQYF
>TRBV19|TRBJ2-6
CASSQEQQIQSRANVLTF
>TRBV10-3|TRBJ2-3
CAISEPKGVSTDTQYF
>TRBV7-9|TRBJ1-1
CASSLDRAAAEAFF
>TRBV6-5|TRBJ2-3
CASSPGQGVTDTQYF
>TRBV10-3|TRBJ1-2
CAISGRQRENYGYTF
>TRBV5-5|TRBJ1-1
CASSRQGGTEAFF
>TRBV6-6|TRBJ2-7
CASSYSSDYEQYF
>TRBV6-6|TRBJ2-1
CASSYSVEGQFF
>TRBV6-1|TRBJ1-1
CASSEPGVVTEAFF
>TRBV7-2|TRBJ1-5
CASSLWVSNNQPQHF
>TRBV9|TRBJ2-2
CASSAPGLAGVGTGELFF